This entry lists 9 T cell receptor beta chains sequenced from one sample in a study of blood T cell repertoires in COVID-19. TCRdb's copy holds only in-frame clones and misses some; the assay was immunoSEQ multiplex PCR. The data hold approximately 250,000 clones, with about four fifths observed a single time. The specimen was peripheral blood. These receptors came from a man in his fifties or sixties with acute or convalescent COVID-19.

The rearrangement uses TRBV9 and TRBJ2-2, with TRBD2 identical over 7 bases. With V trimmed by 0 bases and J by 3 bases, 11 bases remained unmatched. The germline gives CDR1 SGDLS, CDR2 YYNGEE. The length of the CDR3 is 18 residues. CDR3 in DNA: TGTGCCAGCAGCGTAGATTGGGGGGGTGGCCTCTACACCGGGGAGCTGTTTTTT. Amino acid sequence: CASSVDWGGGLYTGELFF.

This clone was counted once. The chain couples TRBV6-6 to TRBJ2-5; D not certain. Trimming pared 0 bases from V and 5 bases from J, leaving 7 bases between. The CDR3 runs to 13 residues. Germline lookup yields CDR1 MNHNY and CDR2 SVGAGI (reference sequence). Written as DNA, the CDR3 is TGTGCCAGCAGTTACTCGATACAGGAGACCCAGTACTTC. This encodes CASSYSIQETQYF.

CDR3 in amino acids: CASSLGGPSYNEQFF. In nucleotides, the CDR3 is TGCGCCAGCAGCTTGGGAGGGCCTTCCTACAATGAGCAGTTCTTC. The chain has TRBV5-1 and TRBJ2-1, with D possibly TRBD2 on 5 matching bases. Trimming shortened V by 0 bases and J by 1 base, and 8 bases separated the two germline ends. Germline assignment: CDR1 SGHRS and CDR2 YFSETQ. CDR3 size: 15 residues.

This chain links TRBV13 with TRBJ1-2; D is perhaps TRBD1 (5 bases). The germline CDR1 and CDR2 sequences are PRHDT and FYEKMQ (reference sequence). V lost 7 bases and J lost 3, with 21 bases in between. CDR3 size: 16 residues. DNA of the CDR3: TGTGCCAGCACCTATGCCGGGTGGGGCGCCGACTATGGCTACACCTTC. Its translation is CASTYAGWGADYGYTF.

The rearrangement joins TRBV12-3 or TRBV12-4 to TRBJ1-2, with D perhaps matching TRBD1 (6 bases). Trimming took off 1 base at V and 7 bases at J, with 10 bases between the two ends. CDR3 length: 13 amino acids. CDR3 coding DNA: TGTGCCAGCAGTTTAGGACAGGCGGGTGGCTACACCTTC. It specifies CASSLGQAGGYTF.

The chain has TRBV28 and TRBJ1-1, with a weak D call TRBD1 (6 bases). V was pared by 3 bases and J by 5 bases, with 16 bases between. The CDR3 covers 15 residues. CDR1 MDHEN and CDR2 SYDVKM come from the germline V gene. In nucleotides, the CDR3 is TGTGCCAGCAGTTTCTTCGGGGGGCGGGGGACTGAAGCTTTCTTT. Residues: CASSFFGGRGTEAFF.

The gene calls are TRBV6-5 and TRBJ2-1, with D tentatively TRBD1 (6 bases). Trimming shortened V by 2 bases and J by 9 bases, and 11 bases separated the two germline ends. The length of the CDR3 is 13 residues. Germline-derived CDR1 and CDR2 are MNHEY and SVGAGI. The CDR3 is CASSYGGHREQFF. DNA of the CDR3: TGTGCCAGCAGTTACGGGGGACACCGTGAGCAGTTCTTC.

V gene TRBV6-5 combines with J gene TRBJ2-7; weak D call: TRBD2 (6 bases). From germline, CDR1 is MNHEY and CDR2 SVGAGI. V was trimmed by 2 bases and J by 0 bases, leaving 14 bases between them. The CDR3 consists of 16 residues. The CDR3 nucleotides are TGTGCCAGCAGTTACGGGGGGAGCGTTAGCTCCTACGAGCAGTACTTC. It encodes CASSYGGSVSSYEQYF.

This sequence joins TRBV11-2 and TRBJ2-1; D not certain. The V end was cut by 2 bases, the J end by 6 bases, with 2 bases between. In germline, CDR1 is SGHAT, CDR2 FQNNGV. This CDR3 has 11 residues. CDR3 nucleotides: TGTGCCAGCAGCTTACTCAATGAGCAGTTCTTC. Amino acid sequence: CASSLLNEQFF.